These 12 T cell receptor beta chains originate from one sample sequenced in a study of cytomegalovirus exposure and HLA in healthy donors (TCRdb year 2017). Receptor libraries were prepared by the immunoSEQ multiplex PCR assay. For the multiplex PCR, a mixture combining 60 forward primers for TCR Vbeta segments and 13 reverse primers for TCR Jbeta segments was used. What TCRdb holds here is the immuneACCESS table cut down to in-frame rearrangements. Part of the clones is not present; checked against another copy, under half of the missing clones reflect an unresolved V gene, and the others are unexplained. This sample comprises approximately 190,000 clones, about 80% of them detected only once. The top ten constitute approximately 14% of the sample. The sample taken for sequencing was PBMCs. The receptors stem from a woman aged 25 to 39 in good health and CMV-seropositive.

The chain links TRBV27 to TRBJ2-7; D gene unclear. CDR1 and CDR2 from the germline V gene are MNHEY and SMNVEV (reference sequence). CDR3 length: 13 residues. Trimming cost V 5 bases and J 4 bases, with 12 bases left between them. The CDR3, as DNA: TGTGCCAGCAGTCCCCGGAGTAAGTACGAGCAGTACTTC. Amino acid sequence: CASSPRSKYEQYF.

The chain employs TRBV5-1 and TRBJ2-1; TRBD1 aligns across 10 bases. The germline CDR1 and CDR2 sequences are SGHRS and YFSETQ. The trim removed 0 bases at V and 7 bases at J, leaving 4 bases unmatched. The CDR3 sequence is 15 residues long. The CDR3 sequence is CASSLGTGGRNEQFF. The CDR3 bases are TGCGCCAGCAGCTTGGGGACAGGGGGGCGAAATGAGCAGTTCTTC.

This chain joins TRBV29-1 and TRBJ1-1; D is unresolved. This CDR3 has 12 amino acids. V was shortened by 7 bases and J by 1 base, with 10 bases between the two germline ends. Germline CDR1 SQVTM, CDR2 ANQGSEA. The chain's CDR3 is CSAGPPNTEAFF. As DNA, the CDR3 is TGCAGCGCGGGTCCGCCGAACACTGAAGCTTTCTTT.

The V and J genes are TRBV7-9 and TRBJ1-2; D gene ambiguous. The germline V gene has CDR1 SEHNR and CDR2 FQNEAQ (reference sequence). V was pared by 5 bases and J by 8 bases, with 15 bases between. The CDR3 runs 13 residues. In DNA, the CDR3 is TGTGCCAGCAGCAAGGGAGCGCTTACGGGCTACACCTTC. This sequence encodes CASSKGALTGYTF.

This clone was observed once. V is TRBV30 and J is TRBJ2-3; the match to TRBD2 covers 8 bases. The CDR3 is 13 residues long. From germline, CDR1 is GTSNPN and CDR2 SVGIG (reference sequence). Trimming took 3 bases from V and 2 from J; bases not matched to a gene: 1. Here the CDR3 DNA reads TGTGCCTGGAGAGCGGGAGTCACAGATACGCAGTATTTT. Encoded protein: CAWRAGVTDTQYF.

A note on this clone: At one boundary the junction diverges from the germline segment, which might be a read error. The chain links TRBV28 to TRBJ1-4, with 9 bases lining up with TRBD1. The CDR3 length is 14 residues. CDR1 is MDHEN, CDR2 SYDVKM, per germline. CDR3 loop: CASSLQTGGQWYVF. CDR3 coding DNA: TGTGCCAGCAGTTTGCAAACAGGGGGCCAGTGGTACGTTTTT.

The chain recombines TRBV5-5 with TRBJ1-1, with D possibly matching TRBD1 (6 bases). This CDR3 is built from 14 residues. Germline V gene lookup returns CDR1 SGHKS and CDR2 YYEKEE (reference sequence). Trimming pared 2 bases from V and 0 bases from J, leaving 8 bases between. CDR3: CASSFRGLNTEAFF. The CDR3 region has the DNA TGTGCCAGCAGCTTCAGGGGACTGAACACTGAAGCTTTCTTT.

The CDR3 nucleotides are TGCGCCAGCAGCCAGGGACAGGGGGCGTTTCAGCCCCAGCATTTT. As protein: CASSQGQGAFQPQHF. The chain links TRBV4-1 to TRBJ1-5; 12 bases fit TRBD1. Germline-derived CDR1 and CDR2 are MGHRA and YSYEKL. V was clipped by 3 bases and J by 6 bases; unmatched bases: 3. This CDR3 contains 15 residues.

This clone is a singleton in its sample. The chain recombines TRBV5-1 with TRBJ2-2; the match to TRBD1 covers 8 bases. Trimming at V came to 5 bases and at J to 4 bases, leaving 7 bases not matched to a gene. Per germline, CDR1 SGHRS and CDR2 YFSETQ. The CDR3 has 15 residues. CDR3 in amino acids: CASSTTGVGTGELFF. The CDR3 DNA reads TGCGCCAGCAGTACGACAGGGGTCGGCACCGGGGAGCTGTTTTTT.

The chain carries TRBV10-3 and TRBJ1-4; D unresolved. CDR3 size: 13 residues. Germline CDR1 reads ENHRY; CDR2 reads SYGVKD. V was cut by 8 bases and J by 3 bases, with 10 bases left in between. This CDR3 reads CAIRAGANEKLFF. The CDR3, as DNA: TGTGCCATCCGCGCGGGCGCTAATGAAAAACTGTTTTTT.

This chain uses TRBV5-1 with TRBJ1-4; possibly TRBD1 for D (5 bases). The CDR3 is 15 amino acids. The ends were cut back, 2 bases at V and 2 bases at J, with 10 bases in the middle. CDR1 and CDR2 from the germline V gene are SGHRS and YFSETQ. This chain's CDR3 is CASSFHAGTNEKLFF. The CDR3 DNA sequence: TGCGCCAGCAGCTTCCACGCAGGGACTAATGAAAAACTGTTTTTT.

The chain has TRBV13 and TRBJ2-7; possibly TRBD2 for D (7 bases). The CDR3 extends over 14 amino acids. Trimming cost V 5 bases and J 4 bases, with 15 bases left between them. CDR1 PRHDT and CDR2 FYEKMQ come from the germline V gene (reference sequence). CDR3 amino acids: CASSRGGGFYEQYF. In DNA, the CDR3 is TGTGCCAGCAGCCGAGGGGGGGGGTTTTACGAGCAGTACTTC.